Following are 9 T cell receptor beta chains from one sample sequenced in a study of blood T cell repertoires in COVID-19. Some clones are missing from TCRdb's copy, which holds only in-frame ones; the method was immunoSEQ multiplex PCR. This sample yields 85,000 to 130,000 clones, of which 90% to 95% are seen a single time; roughly 6% belongs to the top ten. The sample was peripheral blood. The receptors here all came from a human donor in a cohort sampled during active COVID-19.

The chain links TRBV5-1 to TRBJ2-2; TRBD1 is a possible D gene (5 bases). Germline V gene data show CDR1 as SGHRS and CDR2 as YFSETQ. This CDR3 has 13 residues. V lost 0 bases and J 7 bases, leaving 7 bases between the germline ends. CDR3 residues: CASSLAGHGELFF. The CDR3 DNA sequence: TGCGCCAGCAGCTTGGCAGGGCACGGGGAGCTGTTTTTT.

The V call is TRBV5-4, the J call TRBJ1-2, with D hard to call. Trimming left V 5 bases short and J 6 bases short, with 20 bases between. The germline V gene encodes CDR1 SGHNT and CDR2 YYREEE (reference sequence). There are 15 residues in the CDR3. CDR3 protein: CASRTDRGSLNGYTF. The CDR3 DNA reads TGTGCCAGCAGAACGGACCGGGGATCATTAAATGGCTACACCTTC.

The rearrangement uses TRBV6-2 or TRBV6-3 and TRBJ2-1; TRBD2 matches at 7 bases. J was trimmed by 7 bases and V by 6 bases; bases with no gene match: 12. Per the germline V gene, CDR1 is MNHEY and CDR2 is SVGEGT. This CDR3 is built from 15 residues. CDR3 protein: CASSRMGLLSNEQFF. The CDR3 DNA reads TGTGCCAGCAGCAGAATGGGACTACTTTCGAATGAGCAGTTCTTC.

CDR3 loop: CASSISGRNTEAFF. The CDR3 nucleotides are TGTGCCAGTAGTATATCTGGCAGAAACACTGAAGCTTTCTTT. V gene TRBV19 combines with J gene TRBJ1-1; D remains ambiguous. The CDR3 spans 14 residues. V was cut by 2 bases and J by 2 bases, with 9 bases left in between. The germline CDR1 and CDR2 sequences are LNHDA and SQIVND (reference sequence).

The chain employs TRBV7-9 and TRBJ2-7, with D maybe TRBD1 (6 bases). The CDR3 covers 15 residues. Trimming shortened V by 5 bases and J by 1 base, and 15 bases separated the two germline ends. In germline, CDR1 is SEHNR, CDR2 FQNEAQ (reference sequence). The CDR3 region has the DNA TGTGCCAGCAGCCAACAGGGAATAAGTTCCTACGAGCAGTACTTC. The encoded protein is CASSQQGISSYEQYF.

This clone has ten or more counts. CDR3 amino acids: CASSLSGEGAYEQYF. DNA for the CDR3: TGTGCCAGCAGTTTATCAGGGGAAGGGGCCTACGAGCAGTACTTC. The chain carries TRBV6-6 and TRBJ2-7, with TRBD1 as a possible D gene (6 bases). Per germline, CDR1 MNHNY and CDR2 SVGAGI (reference sequence). V lost 4 bases and J 2 bases, leaving 15 bases between the germline ends. The CDR3 is made up of 15 amino acids.

The chain couples TRBV28 to TRBJ2-1, with 9 bases matching TRBD2. The germline gives CDR1 MDHEN, CDR2 SYDVKM. The trim removed 2 bases at V and 2 bases at J, leaving 4 bases unmatched. The CDR3 consists of 16 residues. Here the CDR3 DNA reads TGTGCCAGCAGTTTACTGGCGGGGGGGACCTACAATGAGCAGTTCTTC. This gives the protein CASSLLAGGTYNEQFF. The full variable domain, with the rest looked up from reference TRBV28 and TRBJ2-1, is DVKVTQSSRYLVKRTGEKVFLECVQDMDHENMFWYRQDPGLGLRLIYFSYDVKMKEKGDIPEGYSVSREKKERFSLILESASTNQTSMYLCASSLLAGGTYNEQFFGPGTRLTVL.

The chain links TRBV5-1 to TRBJ1-3; D perhaps matches TRBD1 (5 bases). V was clipped by 5 bases and J by 4 bases, with 10 bases between them. This CDR3 has 13 amino acids. Looked up from germline, CDR1 is SGHRS and CDR2 is YFSETQ. As DNA, the CDR3 is TGCGCCAGCAGGGGGCTAAACGGAAACACCATATATTTT. Protein product: CASRGLNGNTIYF.

This clone is a singleton in its sample. The genes are TRBV30 and TRBJ2-5, with D maybe TRBD1 (6 bases). V gave up 3 bases and J gave up 1 base, with 12 bases separating them. Germline V gene lookup returns CDR1 GTSNPN and CDR2 SVGIG (reference sequence). The CDR3 sequence is 14 residues long. The CDR3 reads CAWSLGQFQETQYF. DNA for the CDR3: TGTGCCTGGAGCCTCGGACAGTTCCAAGAGACCCAGTACTTC.